This entry features one T cell receptor beta chain sequence. This specimen belongs to a study of blood T cell repertoires in COVID-19. The overall study: Collection of acute and convalescent COVID-19 samples took place in the United States, Italy and Spain.

This CDR3 contains 15 residues. CDR1 is KGHSH and CDR2 is LQKENI in the germline V gene. The ends lost 3 bases at V and 1 base at J; junction bases unmatched: 0. In the original processing: Counts of nucleated cells, estimated from reference gene primer amplification, were obtained. Profiled with immunoSEQ multiplex PCR; TCRdb holds only in-frame clones, not every one. V and J calls and clone size come straight from that table; D and trimming were deduced from the DNA. The repertoire holds 200,000 to 300,000 clones, with 82% as singletons. The receptor was isolated from a woman aged 70-85 years with acute or convalescent COVID-19. The chain employs TRBV18 and TRBJ1-5; 10 bases line up with TRBD1. The sample was peripheral blood. The CDR3 DNA reads as TGTGCCAGCTCACCGGGACAGGGGAGCAATCAGCCCCAGCATTTT. As protein: CASSPGQGSNQPQHF.